The text below deals with one T cell receptor beta chain. Its antigen remains unidentified. Both 60 Vbeta primers and 13 Jbeta primers went into the PCR. Here immunoSEQ multiplex PCR was the method, and the copy in TCRdb shows in-frame clones only, minus some. This sample has over 150,000 clones, with 80% to 85% found just once. V lost 6 bases and J lost 8; bases outside the gene matches: 7. This CDR3 is 14 amino acids long. CDR1 is SEHNR, CDR2 FQNEAQ, per germline (reference sequence). This entry is derived from a study of cytomegalovirus exposure and HLA in healthy donors. Notes on the study in general: With later analysis, a missense DCLRE1C variant became linked to TCR beta V- and J-gene trimming.

The chain combines TRBV7-9 with TRBJ1-6; 7 bases fit TRBD1. The receptor comes from a human donor in good health. Sequencing input: PBMCs. CDR3 nucleotides: TGTGCCAGCAGTTTACAGGGGAGGGATTCACCCCTCCACTTT. This encodes CASSLQGRDSPLHF.